This T cell receptor (beta chain) stems from a study of regulatory T cells in long-lasting Graves disease. Whole-study results and caveats: The sample size was small, and this may have reduced accuracy. Sharing of public clonotypes was greater in persistent patients (under 3,000) than in new patients (roughly 970).

The CDR3 loop spans 13 amino acids. Trimming shortened V by 6 bases and J by 6 bases, and 14 bases separated the two germline ends. CDR1 and CDR2 (germline): MDHEN, SYDVKM. This clonotype was detected ten times or more. What it recognizes is unknown. Arm-PCR of CDR3 regions and iRepertoire HTBI primers were the basis on which TCR beta libraries were built. TCRdb passed the multiplex PCR reads through MiXCR, listing each CDR3 protein once. The repertoire includes a few hundred thousand distinct CDR3 sequences, 23% of them detected once, and approximately 28% sits in the top ten. Time point meaning: persistent/refractory GD, antithyroid drugs over 5 years with positive TRAb. Preparation of the TCR library used RNA extracted from PBMCs.

The input for sequencing was peripheral blood mononuclear cells (PBMCs), taken when the disease was refractory, from a patient treated with antithyroid drugs. The receptor was isolated from a female donor with Graves disease. The V call is TRBV28, the J call TRBJ1-1; the D is unclear. CDR3 nucleotides: TGTGCCAGCAGGCGTTCGGTTTCGGCTGAAGCTTTCTTT. Protein sequence: CASRRSVSAEAFF.